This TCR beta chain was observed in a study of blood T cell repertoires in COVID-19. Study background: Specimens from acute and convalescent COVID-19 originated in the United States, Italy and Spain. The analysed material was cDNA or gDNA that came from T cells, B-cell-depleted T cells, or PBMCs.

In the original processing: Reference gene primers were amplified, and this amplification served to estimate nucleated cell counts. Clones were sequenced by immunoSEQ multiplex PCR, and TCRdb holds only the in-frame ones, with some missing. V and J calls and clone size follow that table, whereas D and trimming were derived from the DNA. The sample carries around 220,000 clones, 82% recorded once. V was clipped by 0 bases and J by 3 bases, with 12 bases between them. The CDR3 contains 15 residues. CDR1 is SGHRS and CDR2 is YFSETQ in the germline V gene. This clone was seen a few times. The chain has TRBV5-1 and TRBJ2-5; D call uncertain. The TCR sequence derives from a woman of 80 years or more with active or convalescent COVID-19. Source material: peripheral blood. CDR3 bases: TGCGCCAGCAGCTTGGCCAGTCCCCAGAAAGAGACCCAGTACTTC. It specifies CASSLASPQKETQYF.